Below are 3 T cell receptor beta chains sequenced from a single sample in a study of blood T cells in healthy people across ages. Using a J-beta primer mix together with a sample-barcoded 5' primer, a second PCR was run for roughly 7 to 11 cycles. TCRdb redid the calling of the 5' RACE reads with MiXCR, one entry per CDR3 protein. The data hold fewer than 750,000 distinct CDR3 sequences, with 45% to 55% observed a single time. What was sequenced was blood. All receptors derive from an elderly man in good health.

The chain links TRBV9 to TRBJ2-1; 9 nucleotides align to TRBD1. The DNA end is a closer match to TRBJ2-7, so the J assignment may be wrong. CDR3 length: 14 residues. CDR1 SGDLS and CDR2 YYNGEE come from the germline V gene. The CDR3 nucleotides are TGTGCCAGCAGCCGACAGGGGGTAGGCCACGAGCAGTACTTC. Amino acid sequence: CASSRQGVGHEQYF.

V usage is TRBV28 and J usage is TRBJ2-1; D unclear. The CDR3 has 15 residues. Germline CDR1 reads MDHEN; CDR2 reads SYDVKM. V was clipped by 3 bases and J by 2 bases, with 11 bases between them. This CDR3 reads CASSFAGQAYNEQFF. The CDR3 DNA reads TGTGCCAGCAGTTTCGCCGGGCAAGCCTACAATGAGCAGTTCTTC.

The J gene is TRBJ2-5, the V gene TRBV9, with 10 bases lining up with TRBD2. CDR3 length equals 13 residues. Looked up from germline, CDR1 is SGDLS and CDR2 is YYNGEE. The V gene end was trimmed by 5 bases and the J gene end by 4 bases; junction bases not matched to a gene: 2. The CDR3 DNA follows: TGTGCCAGCAGTTGGACTAGCGGAGAGACCCAGTACTTC. Translated, it gives CASSWTSGETQYF.